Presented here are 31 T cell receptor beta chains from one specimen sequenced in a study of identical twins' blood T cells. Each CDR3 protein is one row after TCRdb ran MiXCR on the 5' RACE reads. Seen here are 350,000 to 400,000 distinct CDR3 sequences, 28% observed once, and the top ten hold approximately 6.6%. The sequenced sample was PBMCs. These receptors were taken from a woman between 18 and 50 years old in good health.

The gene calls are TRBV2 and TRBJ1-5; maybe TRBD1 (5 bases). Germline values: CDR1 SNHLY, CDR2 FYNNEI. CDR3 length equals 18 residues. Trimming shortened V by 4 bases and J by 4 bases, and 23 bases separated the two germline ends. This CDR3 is CASSVGPKGTGSNQPQHF. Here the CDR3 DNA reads TGTGCCAGCAGTGTGGGCCCTAAGGGCACAGGTTCTAATCAGCCCCAGCATTTT.

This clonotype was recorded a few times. The CDR3 region is CSARDGRASFRPQHF. CDR3 DNA: TGCAGTGCTAGAGATGGCAGGGCTTCCTTTCGGCCCCAGCATTTT. The chain joins TRBV20-1 to TRBJ1-5, with D maybe TRBD1 (5 bases). From germline, CDR1 is DFQATT and CDR2 SNEGSKA (reference sequence). The V gene lost 0 bases and the J gene lost 9 bases, with 18 bases spanning the gap. This CDR3 has 15 amino acids.

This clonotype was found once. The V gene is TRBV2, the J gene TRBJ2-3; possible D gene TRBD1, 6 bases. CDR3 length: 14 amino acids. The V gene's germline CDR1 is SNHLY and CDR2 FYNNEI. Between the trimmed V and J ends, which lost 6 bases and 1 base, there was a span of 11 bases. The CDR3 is CASSTSGGTDTQYF. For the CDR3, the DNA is TGTGCCAGCAGCACCTCAGGGGGCACAGATACGCAGTATTTT.

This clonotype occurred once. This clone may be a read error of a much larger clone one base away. CDR3 in DNA: TGTGTCAGCAGCGTAGTAGGGCATGGCTACACCTTC. Translating it yields CVSSVVGHGYTF. The V gene is TRBV9, the J gene TRBJ1-2; D ambiguous. Germline V gene lookup returns CDR1 SGDLS and CDR2 YYNGEE. The CDR3 runs 12 residues. Full variable domain (remainder filled in from reference TRBV9 and TRBJ1-2): DSGVTQTPKHLITATGQRVTLRCSPRSGDLSVYWYQQSLDQGLQFLIQYYNGEERAKGNILERFSAQQFPDLHSELNLSSLELGDSALYFCVSSVVGHGYTFGSGTRLTVV.

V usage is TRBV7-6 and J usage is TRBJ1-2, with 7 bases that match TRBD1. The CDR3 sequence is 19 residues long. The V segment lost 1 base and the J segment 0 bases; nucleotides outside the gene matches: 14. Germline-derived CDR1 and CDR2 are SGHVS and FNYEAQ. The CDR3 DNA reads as TGTGCCAGCAGCTTAGAGTCCCTCGGCAGGGGGGAAGCTAACTATGGCTACACCTTC. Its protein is CASSLESLGRGEANYGYTF. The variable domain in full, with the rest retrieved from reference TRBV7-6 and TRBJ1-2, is GAGVSQSPRYKVTKRGQDVALRCDPISGHVSLYWYRQALGQGPEFLTYFNYEAQQDKSGLPNDRFSAERPEGSISTLTIQRTEQRDSAMYRCASSLESLGRGEANYGYTFGSGTRLTVV.

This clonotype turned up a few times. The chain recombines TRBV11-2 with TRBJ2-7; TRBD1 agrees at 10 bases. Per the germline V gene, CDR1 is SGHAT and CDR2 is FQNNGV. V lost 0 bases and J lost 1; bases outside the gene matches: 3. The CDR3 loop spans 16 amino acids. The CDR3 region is CASSLESGQGSYEQYF. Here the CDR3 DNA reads TGTGCCAGCAGCTTAGAATCGGGACAGGGGTCCTACGAGCAGTACTTC.

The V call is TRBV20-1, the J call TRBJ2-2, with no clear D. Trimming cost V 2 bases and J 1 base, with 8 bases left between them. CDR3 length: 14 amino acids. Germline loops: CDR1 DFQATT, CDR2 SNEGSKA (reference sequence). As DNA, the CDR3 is TGCAGTGCTAGAAAGTGGGAGAACACCGGGGAGCTGTTTTTT. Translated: CSARKWENTGELFF.

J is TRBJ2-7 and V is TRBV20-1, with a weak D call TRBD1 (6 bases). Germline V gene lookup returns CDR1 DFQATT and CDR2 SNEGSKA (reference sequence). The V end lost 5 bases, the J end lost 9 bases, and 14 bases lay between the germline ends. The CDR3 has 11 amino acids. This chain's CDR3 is CSAAPQGRQYF. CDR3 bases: TGCAGTGCTGCCCCACAGGGAAGGCAGTACTTC.

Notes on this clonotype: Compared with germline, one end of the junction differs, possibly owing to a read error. The CDR3 sequence: CAISDPTGYLYDYTF. The CDR3 region has the DNA TGTGCCATCAGTGACCCGACAGGGTACCTCTATGACTACACCTTC. The V gene is TRBV10-3, the J gene TRBJ1-2, with 7 positions matching TRBD1. Germline CDR1 reads ENHRY; CDR2 reads SYGVKD. The CDR3 extends over 15 amino acids.

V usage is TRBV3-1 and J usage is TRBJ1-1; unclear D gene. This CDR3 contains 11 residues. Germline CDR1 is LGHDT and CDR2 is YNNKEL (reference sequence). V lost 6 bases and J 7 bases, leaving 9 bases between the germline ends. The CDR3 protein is CASSRYSEAFF. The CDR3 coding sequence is TGTGCCAGCAGTCGGTACAGTGAAGCTTTCTTT.

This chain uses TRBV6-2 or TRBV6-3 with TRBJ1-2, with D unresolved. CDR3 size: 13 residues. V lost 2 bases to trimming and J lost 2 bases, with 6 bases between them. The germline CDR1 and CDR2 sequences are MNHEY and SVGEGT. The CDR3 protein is CASSYVQNYGYTF. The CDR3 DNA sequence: TGTGCCAGCAGTTACGTCCAGAACTATGGCTACACCTTC.

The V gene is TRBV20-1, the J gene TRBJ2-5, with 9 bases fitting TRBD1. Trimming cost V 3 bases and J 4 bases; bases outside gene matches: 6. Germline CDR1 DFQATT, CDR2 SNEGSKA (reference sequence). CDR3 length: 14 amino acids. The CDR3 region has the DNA TGCAGTGCTAGCGACAGGGGGAATGGAGAGACCCAGTACTTC. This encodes CSASDRGNGETQYF.

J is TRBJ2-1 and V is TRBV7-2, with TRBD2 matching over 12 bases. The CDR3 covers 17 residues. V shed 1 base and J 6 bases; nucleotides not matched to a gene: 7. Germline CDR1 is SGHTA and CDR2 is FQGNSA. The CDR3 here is CASSLVARLAGVNEQFF. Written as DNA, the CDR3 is TGTGCCAGCAGCTTAGTAGCCCGACTAGCGGGAGTCAATGAGCAGTTCTTC.

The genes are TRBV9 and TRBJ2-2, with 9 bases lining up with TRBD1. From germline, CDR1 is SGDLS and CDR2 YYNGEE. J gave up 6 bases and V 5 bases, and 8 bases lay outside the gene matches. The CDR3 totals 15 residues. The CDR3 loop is CASRLGTGLAGELFF. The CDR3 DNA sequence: TGTGCCAGCAGGCTGGGGACAGGGTTGGCCGGGGAGCTGTTTTTT.

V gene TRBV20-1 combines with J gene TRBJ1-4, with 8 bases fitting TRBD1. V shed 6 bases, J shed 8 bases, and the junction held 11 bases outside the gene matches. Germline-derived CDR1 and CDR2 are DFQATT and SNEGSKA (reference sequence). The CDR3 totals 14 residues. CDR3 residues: CSAFIGTGGEKLFF. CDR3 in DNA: TGCAGTGCCTTTATCGGGACAGGCGGGGAAAAACTGTTTTTT.

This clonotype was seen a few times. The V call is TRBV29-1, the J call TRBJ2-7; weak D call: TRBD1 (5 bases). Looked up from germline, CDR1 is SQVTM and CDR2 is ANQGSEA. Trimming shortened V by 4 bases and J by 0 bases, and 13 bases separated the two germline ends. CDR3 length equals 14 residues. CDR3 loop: CSVGWGTGSYEQYF. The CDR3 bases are TGCAGCGTTGGTTGGGGCACAGGCTCCTACGAGCAGTACTTC.

Here the CDR3 DNA reads TGTGCCAGCAGCTTGCATCAGGGGATGGGCAATCAGCCCCAGCATTTT. Residues: CASSLHQGMGNQPQHF. V gene TRBV5-5 combines with J gene TRBJ1-5; weak D call: TRBD1 (6 bases). Germline CDR1 SGHKS, CDR2 YYEKEE (reference sequence). V gave up 1 base and J gave up 2 bases, with 13 bases separating them. The CDR3 contains 16 residues.

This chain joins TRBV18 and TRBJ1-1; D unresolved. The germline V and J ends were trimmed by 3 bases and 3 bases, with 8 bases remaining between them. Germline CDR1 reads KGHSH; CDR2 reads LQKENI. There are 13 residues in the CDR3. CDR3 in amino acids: CASSPAEDTEAFF. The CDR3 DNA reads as TGTGCCAGCTCACCGGCGGAGGACACTGAAGCTTTCTTT.

DNA of the CDR3: TGTGCCAGCAGCGTAGGGGCGGGCGATGGCTACACCTTC. Translating gives CASSVGAGDGYTF. V usage is TRBV9 and J usage is TRBJ1-2; no reliable D call. In germline, CDR1 is SGDLS, CDR2 YYNGEE. The germline V and J ends were trimmed by 0 bases and 6 bases, with 9 bases remaining between them. The CDR3 covers 13 residues.

The CDR3, as DNA: TGTGCCACCAGGGGACCCCCGGGGAGGATCACTGAAGCTTTCTTT. Translating it yields CATRGPPGRITEAFF. The chain carries TRBV24-1 and TRBJ1-1, with a possible D match to TRBD1 (5 bases). V was cut by 7 bases and J by 4 bases, with 18 bases left in between. The V gene's germline CDR1 is KGHDR and CDR2 SFDVKD. The CDR3 consists of 15 residues.

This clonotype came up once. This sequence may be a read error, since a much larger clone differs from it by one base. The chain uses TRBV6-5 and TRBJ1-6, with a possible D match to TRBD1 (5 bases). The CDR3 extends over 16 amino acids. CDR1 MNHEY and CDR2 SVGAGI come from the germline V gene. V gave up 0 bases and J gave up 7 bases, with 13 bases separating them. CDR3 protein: CASSYSPGLSNSPLHF. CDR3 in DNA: TGTGCCAGCAGTTACTCCCCAGGGTTGTCAAATTCACCCCTCCACTTT.

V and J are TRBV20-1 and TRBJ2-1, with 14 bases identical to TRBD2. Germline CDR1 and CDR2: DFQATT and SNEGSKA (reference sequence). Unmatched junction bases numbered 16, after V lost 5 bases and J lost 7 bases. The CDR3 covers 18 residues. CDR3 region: CSASRWSPGLAGENEQFF. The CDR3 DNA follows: TGCAGTGCTTCCCGATGGTCTCCGGGACTAGCGGGAGAAAATGAGCAGTTCTTC.

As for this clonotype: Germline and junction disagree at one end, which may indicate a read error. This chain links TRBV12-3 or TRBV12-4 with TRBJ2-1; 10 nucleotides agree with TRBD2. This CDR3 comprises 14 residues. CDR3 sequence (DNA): TGTGCCAGCAGTGTAGCGGGAGGAGGCAATGAGCAGTTCTTC. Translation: CASSVAGGGNEQFF.

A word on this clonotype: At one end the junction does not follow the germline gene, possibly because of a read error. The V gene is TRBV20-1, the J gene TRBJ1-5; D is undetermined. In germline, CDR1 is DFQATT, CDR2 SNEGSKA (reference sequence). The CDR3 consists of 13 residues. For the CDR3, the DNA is TGCAGTGCCAACTACCGGCCCAATCAGCCCCTGCATTTT. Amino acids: CSANYRPNQPLHF.

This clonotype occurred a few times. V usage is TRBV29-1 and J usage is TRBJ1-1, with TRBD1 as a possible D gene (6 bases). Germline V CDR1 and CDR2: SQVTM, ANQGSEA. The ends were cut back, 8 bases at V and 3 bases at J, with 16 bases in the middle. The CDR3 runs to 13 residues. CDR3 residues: CSTLRGKHTEAFF. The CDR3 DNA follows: TGCAGCACCCTTAGGGGGAAGCACACTGAAGCTTTCTTT.

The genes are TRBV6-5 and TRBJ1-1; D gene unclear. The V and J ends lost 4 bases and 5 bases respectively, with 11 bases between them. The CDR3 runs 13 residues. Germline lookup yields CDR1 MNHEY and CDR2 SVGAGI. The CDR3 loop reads CASSLSRVTEAFF. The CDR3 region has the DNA TGTGCCAGCAGTTTATCTCGGGTTACTGAAGCTTTCTTT.

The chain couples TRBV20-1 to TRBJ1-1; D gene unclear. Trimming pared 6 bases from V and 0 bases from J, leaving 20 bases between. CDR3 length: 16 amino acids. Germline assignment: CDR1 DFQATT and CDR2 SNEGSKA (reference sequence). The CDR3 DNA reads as TGCAGTGCCTGGACCAGAAACGAAGGTATGAACACTGAAGCTTTCTTT. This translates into CSAWTRNEGMNTEAFF.

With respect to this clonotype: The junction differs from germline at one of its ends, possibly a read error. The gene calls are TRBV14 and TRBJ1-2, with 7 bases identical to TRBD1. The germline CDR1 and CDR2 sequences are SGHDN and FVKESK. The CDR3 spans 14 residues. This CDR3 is CAGSHAGTDSGYTF. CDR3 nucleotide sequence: TGTGCCGGCAGCCACGCCGGGACAGACTCTGGCTACACCTTC.

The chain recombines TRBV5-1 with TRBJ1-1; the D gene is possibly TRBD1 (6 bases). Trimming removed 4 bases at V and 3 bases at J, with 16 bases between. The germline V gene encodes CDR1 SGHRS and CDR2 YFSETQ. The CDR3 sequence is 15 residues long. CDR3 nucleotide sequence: TGCGCCAGCAGCCGCGGAGGGACATTGGACACTGAAGCTTTCTTT. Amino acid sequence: CASSRGGTLDTEAFF.

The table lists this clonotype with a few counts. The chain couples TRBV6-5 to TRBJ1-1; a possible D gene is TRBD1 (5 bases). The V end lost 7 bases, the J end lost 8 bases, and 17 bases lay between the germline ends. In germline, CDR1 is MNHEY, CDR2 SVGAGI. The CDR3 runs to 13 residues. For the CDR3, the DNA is TGTGCCAGCACCCAGGGATCCCTAAAAGAAGCTTTCTTT. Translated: CASTQGSLKEAFF.

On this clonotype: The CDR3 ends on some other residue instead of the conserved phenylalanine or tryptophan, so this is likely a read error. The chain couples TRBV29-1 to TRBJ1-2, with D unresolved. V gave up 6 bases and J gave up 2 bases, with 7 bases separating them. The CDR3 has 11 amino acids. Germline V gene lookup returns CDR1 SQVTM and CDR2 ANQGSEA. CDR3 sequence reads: CSVSMNYGYTL. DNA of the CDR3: TGCAGCGTGTCCATGAACTATGGCTACACCCTC.